This TCR beta chain comes out of a study of T-cell reconstitution after alpha-beta-depleted transplantation in children. Regarding the study as a whole: Several hundred expanded graft clones reportedly supplied alpha-beta T cells about two months after transplant. Among T cells one year after transplant, newly produced cells accounted for most counts and diversity. High day-60 TCRbeta diversity in some patients came from surviving recipient T cells and thymic progenitors.

Researchers prepared the TCRbeta library using unique molecular identifiers, the study reports. TCRdb reprocessed the PCR reads with MiXCR, giving one entry per CDR3 protein. The sample holds about 350,000 distinct CDR3 sequences, roughly 15% seen once. The germline V gene encodes CDR1 DFQATT and CDR2 SNEGSKA (reference sequence). Deletions cut 6 bases from V and 1 base from J, with 19 bases between. This CDR3 comprises 16 residues. As regards this clonotype: Its antigen is undetermined.

The sequence was obtained from a male patient aged 2-9 years who had a stem cell transplant for acute lymphoblastic leukemia, so the T cells may come from the graft donor. This chain connects TRBV20-1 to TRBJ2-4; D perhaps matches TRBD1 (6 bases). The material sequenced was PBMCs, mostly from graft donor cells, taken 360 days after TCRalphabeta/CD19-depleted stem cell transplant. Here the CDR3 DNA reads TGCAGTGCCCTCCAACTCAGGGGTTCGGCCAAAAACATTCAGTACTTC. The encoded protein is CSALQLRGSAKNIQYF.